The 10 T cell receptor beta chains below come from one sample, sequenced in a study of post-analysis software for immune sequencing data. Study outcomes and limitations: Relative to controls, patients had about five TRBV segments at higher frequency, with TRBV5-6, TRBV5-1 and TRBV20-1 among these.

No antigen has been identified for these receptors. The authors incorporated unique molecular identifiers into the TCR beta cDNA libraries. TCRdb redid the calling of the PCR reads with MiXCR, one entry per CDR3 protein. Altogether hundreds of thousands of distinct CDR3 sequences are present, approximately 50% being singletons, with the ten largest covering 4% to 5.5%. The material sequenced was blood. These receptor sequences come from a girl aged 5-17 years with multiple sclerosis.

The chain couples TRBV20-1 to TRBJ2-1; D unresolved. Germline CDR1 and CDR2: DFQATT and SNEGSKA (reference sequence). Trimming took 5 bases from V and 0 from J, leaving 14 bases between them. The CDR3 consists of 15 residues. The CDR3 here is CSADRLGISYNEQFF. The CDR3 nucleotides read TGCAGTGCTGACCGCCTAGGTATCTCCTACAATGAGCAGTTCTTC.

The chain uses TRBV29-1 and TRBJ1-2, with 7 bases identical to TRBD1. The length of the CDR3 is 16 residues. The germline CDR1 and CDR2 sequences are SQVTM and ANQGSEA. With V trimmed by 4 bases and J by 7 bases, 18 bases remained unmatched. CDR3 sequence reads: CSVALSGQGGRRGYTF. CDR3 coding DNA: TGCAGCGTTGCTCTGTCTGGCCAGGGGGGAAGGCGTGGCTACACCTTC.

The chain has TRBV30 and TRBJ2-5; 13 nucleotides align to TRBD2. This CDR3 contains 14 residues. V lost 4 bases to trimming and J lost 6 bases; unmatched junction nucleotides: 5. The germline V gene encodes CDR1 GTSNPN and CDR2 SVGIG (reference sequence). The CDR3 nucleotides read TGTGCCTGGACGGGACTAGCGGGAAGGAAGACCCAGTACTTC. Translated, it gives CAWTGLAGRKTQYF.

This clonotype appeared once. The genes are TRBV29-1 and TRBJ2-1; D remains ambiguous. V dropped 7 bases and J dropped 7 bases, with 8 bases sitting between them. Germline V gives CDR1 SQVTM, CDR2 ANQGSEA. The CDR3 length is 10 residues. CDR3 in amino acids: CSGGWNEQFF. In nucleotides, the CDR3 is TGCAGCGGCGGTTGGAATGAGCAGTTCTTC.

Regarding this clonotype: One end of the junction varies from germline; a read error may be responsible. This chain links TRBV20-1 with TRBJ1-2; D call uncertain. This CDR3 spans 10 amino acids. Germline CDR1 is DFQATT and CDR2 is SNEGSKA (reference sequence). CDR3 sequence (DNA): TGCAGTGCTGCCCTCTATGGCCACACCTTC. Amino acids: CSAALYGHTF.

This clonotype has just a few counts. The V gene is TRBV4-1, the J gene TRBJ2-4; D is unclear. Deletions cut 7 bases from V and 1 base from J, with 11 bases between. The germline V gene encodes CDR1 MGHRA and CDR2 YSYEKL. This CDR3 comprises 14 residues. The CDR3 reads CASTTVGAKNIQYF. CDR3 DNA sequence: TGCGCCAGCACCACTGTGGGGGCCAAAAACATTCAGTACTTC.

As regards this clonotype: An end of the junction does not agree with germline; a read error may underlie this. The chain couples TRBV7-9 to TRBJ2-3; D may be TRBD1 (5 bases). This CDR3 contains 11 residues. Germline V gene data show CDR1 as SEHNR and CDR2 as FQNEAQ (reference sequence). The CDR3 here is CASGHRDTRYF. DNA of the CDR3: TGTGCCAGCGGACATCGAGATACGCGGTATTTT.

This clonotype was recorded only once. This chain connects TRBV7-3 to TRBJ2-3, with TRBD2 matching 8 bases. CDR1 and CDR2 from the germline V gene are SGHTA and FQGTGA. The J segment lost 6 bases and the V segment lost 4 bases, leaving 12 bases of the junction unmatched. This CDR3 is built from 16 residues. CDR3 coding DNA: TGTGCCAGCAGCTCGTTTAGCGGGATGGGGGGGGATACGCAGTATTTT. Residues: CASSSFSGMGGDTQYF.

This clonotype was observed a handful of times. CDR3 nucleotide sequence: TGTGCCAGCAGCTCTGGATTAGAGCCCCAGCATTTT. Protein sequence: CASSSGLEPQHF. The rearrangement uses TRBV5-6 and TRBJ1-5, with D uncertain. V lost 3 bases, J lost 8 bases, and 9 bases lay in between. This CDR3 contains 12 residues. Germline V gives CDR1 SGHDT, CDR2 YYEEEE.

The J gene is TRBJ2-4, the V gene TRBV11-2; D assignment may be TRBD1 or TRBD2 (5 bases each). Germline V gene data show CDR1 as SGHAT and CDR2 as FQNNGV. Trimming shortened V by 5 bases and J by 13 bases, and 24 bases separated the two germline ends. This CDR3 contains 15 residues. CDR3 coding DNA: TGTGCCAGCAGCGGAGACCCAGGGAGTCGGGACGACCAGTACTTC. Protein: CASSGDPGSRDDQYF.